The 29 T cell receptor beta chains in this list originate from one sample, sequenced in a study of immune characterization of retroperitoneal liposarcoma. Via MiXCR, TCRdb re-called the PCR reads, giving one row per CDR3 protein. The top ten hold 18% of the sample, which has about 2,000 distinct CDR3 sequences, 35% to 50% seen once. Specimen: tumor tissue. The source of these receptors is a male donor with retroperitoneal liposarcoma.

This clonotype was seen more than once but under ten times. The chain links TRBV25-1 to TRBJ2-1; 8 nucleotides align to TRBD1. Germline values: CDR1 MGHDK, CDR2 SYGVNS. The CDR3 sequence is 14 residues long. V lost 1 base to trimming and J lost 5 bases; unmatched junction nucleotides: 1. CDR3 sequence: CASSEWTGNNEQFF. CDR3 nucleotides: TGTGCCAGCAGTGAATGGACAGGGAACAATGAGCAGTTCTTC.

V is TRBV6-1 and J is TRBJ2-3; 8 bases align to TRBD1. The assigned J gene may be wrong: the sequence end matches TRBJ2-5 better. Germline V gives CDR1 MNHNS, CDR2 SASEGT. The CDR3 runs to 15 residues. The CDR3 DNA reads TGTGCCAGCAGTGACCCGAGCAGGGGGCGGGAGACCCAGTACTTC. Its translation is CASSDPSRGRETQYF.

This chain uses TRBV6-1 with TRBJ2-3, with TRBD2 matching 11 bases. The DNA matches TRBJ2-7 better at its end, which makes the J call doubtful. Germline CDR1 reads MNHNS; CDR2 reads SASEGT. This CDR3 is built from 14 residues. The CDR3 loop is CASKGTSGTYEQYF. CDR3 nucleotides: TGTGCCAGCAAAGGGACTAGCGGCACCTACGAGCAGTACTTC.

For this clonotype: This may be a read error: a much more frequent sequence differs by one nucleotide. The chain recombines TRBV7-6 with TRBJ2-1; possibly TRBD2 for D (6 bases). Germline lookup yields CDR1 SGHVS and CDR2 FNYEAQ. V shed 1 base and J shed 13 bases, with 14 bases lying between them. The CDR3 length is 13 residues. The CDR3 region has the DNA TGTGCCAGCAGCTTAGAGGGACTGGGGACCCAGTTCTTC. This encodes CASSLEGLGTQFF.

In its sample, this clonotype ranks as medium-sized (0.01 to 0.1%). The gene calls are TRBV7-2 and TRBJ2-1; TRBD2 matches 10 bases. The end of the DNA aligns better with TRBJ2-7, so the J call may be wrong. Germline values: CDR1 SGHTA, CDR2 FQGNSA. The CDR3 has 18 amino acids. The CDR3: CASSLASSGSSYSYEQYF. For the CDR3, the DNA is TGTGCCAGCAGCTTAGCTTCTAGCGGGAGTTCCTACTCCTACGAGCAGTACTTC.

This clonotype was seen a handful of times. The CDR3 region has the DNA TGTGCCACGGGACTAGCGGGATATGAGCAGTTCTTC. Protein: CATGLAGYEQFF. The chain employs TRBV24-1 and TRBJ2-1; TRBD2 matches 13 bases. V was pared by 10 bases and J by 8 bases, with 1 base of the junction left unmatched. The CDR3 has 12 amino acids. Per the germline V gene, CDR1 is KGHDR and CDR2 is SFDVKD.

The chain links TRBV5-4 to TRBJ2-5; D might be TRBD2 (8 bases). Trimming took off 2 bases at V and 6 bases at J, with 17 bases between the two ends. Per germline, CDR1 SGHNT and CDR2 YYREEE (reference sequence). This CDR3 contains 15 residues. The CDR3 DNA reads TGTGCCAGCAGCTTTCGACAGGGCGGGGGGAAGACCCAGTACTTC. Amino acids: CASSFRQGGGKTQYF. Full variable domain (rest looked up from reference TRBV5-4 and TRBJ2-5): ETGVTQSPTHLIKTRGQQVTLRCSSQSGHNTVSWYQQALGQGPQFIFQYYREEENGRGNFPPRFSGLQFPNYSSELNVNALELDDSALYLCASSFRQGGGKTQYFGPGTRLLVL.

The chain joins TRBV5-5 to TRBJ2-1; D call uncertain. CDR1 SGHKS and CDR2 YYEKEE come from the germline V gene (reference sequence). The ends were cut back, 4 bases at V and 6 bases at J, with 5 bases in the middle. This CDR3 spans 11 amino acids. This chain's CDR3 is CASSLTNEQFF. CDR3 coding DNA: TGTGCCAGCAGCCTGACCAATGAGCAGTTCTTC.

This chain links TRBV27 with TRBJ2-1; 10 nucleotides line up with TRBD2. Gene TRBJ2-7 matches the end of the DNA better, so the J call may be wrong. The CDR3 runs 12 residues. Germline CDR1 is MNHEY and CDR2 is SMNVEV (reference sequence). CDR3 nucleotides: TGTGCCACCGGGACTAGCGACTACGAGCAGTACTTC. It codes for CATGTSDYEQYF.

This clonotype was observed a handful of times. V gene TRBV6-1 combines with J gene TRBJ2-3, with D maybe TRBD1 (5 bases). The V gene lost 5 bases and the J gene lost 6 bases, with 9 bases spanning the gap. This CDR3 contains 12 residues. Germline V CDR1 and CDR2: MNHNS, SASEGT. CDR3 DNA sequence: TGTGCCAGCAGTATCTCAGGGGATACGCAGTATTTT. Translating gives CASSISGDTQYF.

This clonotype occurred once. This chain uses TRBV7-3 with TRBJ2-1; D assignment may be TRBD1 or TRBD2 (5 bases each). Germline V lookup: CDR1 SGHTA, CDR2 FQGTGA. The germline V and J ends were trimmed by 1 base and 7 bases, with 17 bases remaining between them. The CDR3 has 16 amino acids. CDR3 loop: CASSLMGVAGWNEQFF. The CDR3 region has the DNA TGTGCCAGCAGCTTAATGGGGGTAGCAGGTTGGAATGAGCAGTTCTTC.

V usage is TRBV6-6 and J usage is TRBJ2-5; 10 nucleotides match TRBD2. The CDR3 runs 15 residues. The V segment lost 0 bases and the J segment 11 bases; nucleotides outside the gene matches: 9. The germline gives CDR1 MNHNY, CDR2 SVGAGI (reference sequence). CDR3 residues: CASSYSSGGAHEQYF. CDR3 in DNA: TGTGCCAGCAGTTACTCCAGCGGGGGGGCCCATGAGCAGTACTTC.

The V call is TRBV6-1, the J call TRBJ2-1; TRBD1 aligns across 8 bases. This CDR3 has 17 residues. Trimming at V came to 1 base and at J to 10 bases, leaving 15 bases not matched to a gene. In germline, CDR1 is MNHNS, CDR2 SASEGT. CDR3 in amino acids: CASSEEGHRQGMDEQFF. The DNA for the CDR3 is TGTGCCAGCAGTGAAGAAGGCCATAGACAGGGGATGGACGAGCAGTTCTTC.

This clonotype was observed a handful of times. This chain links TRBV6-1 with TRBJ2-1, with D perhaps TRBD1 (5 bases). The CDR3 length is 13 residues. Trimming took 1 base from V and 7 from J, leaving 8 bases between them. Looked up from germline, CDR1 is MNHNS and CDR2 is SASEGT. This CDR3 reads CASSEGQLNEQFF. In DNA, the CDR3 is TGTGCCAGCAGTGAAGGACAGTTAAATGAGCAGTTCTTC.

This clonotype appeared a few times. The rearrangement joins TRBV6-1 to TRBJ2-1, with D unresolved. The end of the DNA aligns better with TRBJ2-7, so the J call may be wrong. Germline assignment: CDR1 MNHNS and CDR2 SASEGT. The CDR3 consists of 14 residues. Written as DNA, the CDR3 is TGTGCCAGCAGTGAATTTTACGGCTCCTACGAGCAGTACTTC. Translating gives CASSEFYGSYEQYF.

CDR3 sequence (DNA): TGTGCCAGCAGCCCGGGCGACTACGAGCAGTACTTC. Translating gives CASSPGDYEQYF. The J gene is TRBJ2-1, the V gene TRBV7-6; no reliable D call. The end of the DNA is better explained by TRBJ2-7, so the J call may be wrong. The CDR3 length is 12 residues. CDR1 SGHVS and CDR2 FNYEAQ come from the germline V gene.

This clonotype was picked up one time. V is TRBV19 and J is TRBJ2-3; 8 bases are a match to TRBD2. Germline V gives CDR1 LNHDA, CDR2 SQIVND (reference sequence). The V gene end was trimmed by 8 bases and the J gene end by 7 bases; junction bases not matched to a gene: 8. The CDR3 runs 13 residues. CDR3 loop: CASAPGGVNTQYF. The DNA of the CDR3 is TGTGCCAGTGCCCCGGGAGGGGTGAATACGCAGTATTTT.

The chain links TRBV7-3 to TRBJ2-1; D assignment may be TRBD1 or TRBD2 (5 bases each). The length of the CDR3 is 15 residues. The V end was cut by 5 bases, the J end by 4 bases, with 15 bases between. Germline V CDR1 and CDR2: SGHTA, FQGTGA. CDR3 sequence (DNA): TGTGCCAGCAGCGATACCGGGACCCTATACAATGAGCAGTTCTTC. It encodes CASSDTGTLYNEQFF. Drawing the rest from reference TRBV7-3 and TRBJ2-1, the complete variable domain is GAGVSQTPSNKVTEKGKYVELRCDPISGHTALYWYRQSLGQGPEFLIYFQGTGAADDSGLPNDRFFAVRPEGSVSTLKIQRTERGDSAVYLCASSDTGTLYNEQFFGPGTRLTVL.

The rearrangement links TRBV27 to TRBJ2-1; the match to TRBD1 covers 8 bases. The J call may be mistaken, given a closer DNA end match to TRBJ2-7. The CDR3 length is 15 residues. The V gene's germline CDR1 is MNHEY and CDR2 SMNVEV (reference sequence). The CDR3 DNA sequence: TGTGCCAGCAGTTTATTGCCCAGGGGGCCCTACGAGCAGTACTTC. Translated: CASSLLPRGPYEQYF.

This clonotype is judged large. The chain combines TRBV7-2 with TRBJ2-1, with 7 bases that match TRBD2. Trimming removed 5 bases from V and 5 bases from J; junction bases left unmatched: 12. The CDR3 is 16 amino acids. Germline CDR1 and CDR2: SGHTA and FQGNSA. CDR3 region: CASSTRAGAVHNEQFF. The CDR3 region has the DNA TGTGCCAGCAGCACGAGGGCGGGAGCGGTACACAATGAGCAGTTCTTC. The full variable domain, completed using reference TRBV7-2 and TRBJ2-1, is GAGVSQSPSNKVTEKGKDVELRCDPISGHTALYWYRQSLGQGLEFLIYFQGNSAPDKSGLPSDRFSAERTGGSVSTLTIQRTQQEDSAVYLCASSTRAGAVHNEQFFGPGTRLTVL.

The chain employs TRBV5-1 and TRBJ2-1, with 10 bases aligning to TRBD2. Germline V gives CDR1 SGHRS, CDR2 YFSETQ. This CDR3 spans 16 amino acids. V trimming: 4 bases; J trimming: 10 bases; junction bases outside the gene matches: 14. CDR3 coding DNA: TGCGCCAGCAGCCCCCGCGGGGCTAGCGGGAGACACGAGCAGTTCTTC. Its protein product is CASSPRGASGRHEQFF. Filled out from reference TRBV5-1 and TRBJ2-1, the complete variable domain reads KAGVTQTPRYLIKTRGQQVTLSCSPISGHRSVSWYQQTPGQGLQFLFEYFSETQRNKGNFPGRFSGRQFSNSRSEMNVSTLELGDSALYLCASSPRGASGRHEQFFGPGTRLTVL.

This clonotype is labeled as medium-sized. V usage is TRBV11-1 and J usage is TRBJ2-7; D possibly corresponds to TRBD2 (5 bases). Deletions cut 3 bases from V and 0 bases from J, with 9 bases between. Germline CDR1 SGHAT, CDR2 FQDESV (reference sequence). This CDR3 region has 14 residues. CDR3 sequence reads: CASSFGLSSYEQYF. The CDR3, as DNA: TGTGCCAGCAGCTTCGGACTCAGCTCCTACGAGCAGTACTTC.

CDR3 in amino acids: CASSSTQETQFF. DNA for the CDR3: TGTGCCAGCAGCTCCACCCAAGAGACCCAGTTCTTC. The gene calls are TRBV7-1 and TRBJ2-5; D unclear. The end of the DNA is better explained by TRBJ2-1, so the J call may be wrong. TRBV7-1 is noted as an ORF with a role that remains uncertain. This CDR3 is 12 amino acids long.

The sample holds one count of this clonotype. The chain recombines TRBV6-1 with TRBJ2-1, with TRBD2 matching 7 bases. From germline, CDR1 is MNHNS and CDR2 SASEGT. CDR3 size: 14 residues. Germline trimming cut 8 bases from V and 13 bases from J; bases unmatched to any gene: 17. CDR3 region: CASSRGGSQETQFF. As DNA, the CDR3 is TGTGCCAGCTCGCGGGGCGGGAGCCAAGAGACCCAGTTCTTC.

The V call is TRBV12-3 or TRBV12-4, the J call TRBJ2-7; a weak D match, TRBD1 (5 bases). Trimming pared 3 bases from V and 4 bases from J, leaving 10 bases between. The CDR3 extends over 13 amino acids. The CDR3: CASSLGQTYEQYF. The CDR3 bases are TGTGCCAGCAGTTTGGGGCAGACTTACGAGCAGTACTTC.

This chain links TRBV6-5 with TRBJ2-1; 8 bases match TRBD2. The ends lost 0 bases at V and 8 bases at J; junction bases unmatched: 6. The CDR3 covers 15 residues. The germline CDR1 and CDR2 sequences are MNHEY and SVGAGI. CDR3 loop: CASSYSREGQDEQFF. For the CDR3, the DNA is TGTGCCAGCAGTTACTCTCGGGAGGGCCAGGATGAGCAGTTCTTC.

The chain couples TRBV6-6 to TRBJ1-1, with D possibly being TRBD1 (5 bases). V lost 7 bases, J lost 4 bases, and 13 bases lay in between. From germline, CDR1 is MNHNY and CDR2 SVGAGI (reference sequence). CDR3 length equals 13 residues. CDR3 loop: CASISIGATEAFF. Here the CDR3 DNA reads TGTGCCAGCATCTCAATTGGGGCCACTGAAGCTTTCTTT.

V usage is TRBV6-1 and J usage is TRBJ2-1; D unresolved. V shed 4 bases and J shed 6 bases, with 10 bases lying between them. This CDR3 has 13 amino acids. The V gene's germline CDR1 is MNHNS and CDR2 SASEGT. The CDR3 region has the DNA TGTGCCAGCAGTGCCTATCTTCTCAATGAGCAGTTCTTC. This gives the protein CASSAYLLNEQFF.

J is TRBJ2-3 and V is TRBV7-6; D tentatively fits TRBD1 or TRBD2 (5 bases each). Germline CDR1 is SGHVS and CDR2 is FNYEAQ. CDR3 length: 15 residues. The ends were cut back, 3 bases at V and 2 bases at J, with 12 bases in the middle. The CDR3 sequence: CASSFVGGFTDTQYF. The CDR3 DNA follows: TGTGCCAGCAGCTTCGTTGGGGGTTTCACAGATACGCAGTATTTT. Combining the CDR3 with reference TRBV7-6 and TRBJ2-3 gives the whole variable domain GAGVSQSPRYKVTKRGQDVALRCDPISGHVSLYWYRQALGQGPEFLTYFNYEAQQDKSGLPNDRFSAERPEGSISTLTIQRTEQRDSAMYRCASSFVGGFTDTQYFGPGTRLTVL.